The 30 T cell receptor beta chains reported below all come from one sample, sequenced in a study of blood T cell repertoires in COVID-19. The data were produced by immunoSEQ multiplex PCR, yet TCRdb's version contains in-frame clones alone and is incomplete. The table shows approximately 25,000 clones, with approximately 90% occurring only once. Sequenced input: peripheral blood. Every receptor here comes from a man between 70 and 80 years old with active COVID-19.

J is TRBJ2-7 and V is TRBV7-9; 9 nucleotides align to TRBD1. The CDR3 contains 14 residues. V was pared by 4 bases and J by 6 bases, with 7 bases of the junction left unmatched. The V gene's germline CDR1 is SEHNR and CDR2 FQNEAQ (reference sequence). The CDR3 coding sequence is TGTGCCAGCAGCTCACCGGGACAGGGAGGCGAGCAGTACTTC. Translating gives CASSSPGQGGEQYF.

The rearrangement joins TRBV28 to TRBJ2-3, with TRBD1 identical over 7 bases. Unmatched junction bases numbered 16, after V lost 6 bases and J lost 7 bases. Per the germline V gene, CDR1 is MDHEN and CDR2 is SYDVKM. The CDR3 runs 16 residues. Here the CDR3 DNA reads TGTGCCAGCAGAGGGTCGGGGACAGACTTTGGTAATACGCAGTATTTT. This translates into CASRGSGTDFGNTQYF.

This rearrangement joins TRBV5-1 to TRBJ1-2; the match to TRBD1 covers 7 bases. CDR1 is SGHRS, CDR2 YFSETQ, per germline. Losses at the gene ends were 0 bases for V and 3 bases for J; bases not matched to a gene: 5. This CDR3 comprises 15 residues. For the CDR3, the DNA is TGCGCCAGCAGCTTGGGAACCGGGACAGACTATGGCTACACCTTC. It translates to CASSLGTGTDYGYTF.

The gene calls are TRBV18 and TRBJ2-2, with D possibly matching TRBD1 (5 bases). Trimming removed 4 bases at V and 6 bases at J, with 9 bases between. Per germline, CDR1 KGHSH and CDR2 LQKENI. The CDR3 runs to 13 residues. The CDR3 reads CASSHQGSGELFF. CDR3 coding DNA: TGTGCCAGCTCACATCAGGGCTCCGGGGAGCTGTTTTTT.

The chain employs TRBV28 and TRBJ1-2, with D maybe TRBD1 (5 bases). Trimming pared 5 bases from V and 7 bases from J, leaving 11 bases between. The germline CDR1 and CDR2 sequences are MDHEN and SYDVKM. The CDR3 is 12 amino acids. CDR3 in amino acids: CASSTQVPGYTF. CDR3 DNA: TGTGCCAGCAGTACACAGGTACCTGGCTACACCTTC.

The genes are TRBV4-2 and TRBJ2-7; a possible D gene is TRBD1 (5 bases). Germline V gene sequence: CDR1 LGHNA, CDR2 YNFKEQ. The ends were cut back, 2 bases at V and 7 bases at J, with 21 bases in the middle. The CDR3 spans 16 residues. The DNA of the CDR3 is TGTGCCAGCAGCCAACCCCTGGGGCTTTTAGTGGGTGAGCAGTACTTC. It is translated as CASSQPLGLLVGEQYF.

The gene calls are TRBV2 and TRBJ1-1, with 9 bases fitting TRBD1. The ends lost 6 bases at V and 4 bases at J; junction bases unmatched: 9. The germline CDR1 and CDR2 sequences are SNHLY and FYNNEI. The CDR3 extends over 15 amino acids. CDR3 in amino acids: CASRLQQGAGTEAFF. The CDR3 DNA reads TGTGCCAGCAGATTACAACAGGGGGCCGGCACTGAAGCTTTCTTT.

The gene calls are TRBV6-5 and TRBJ1-5; 7 positions agree with TRBD1. The CDR3 is 14 amino acids. The J segment lost 6 bases and the V segment lost 6 bases, leaving 8 bases of the junction unmatched. Germline lookup yields CDR1 MNHEY and CDR2 SVGAGI. CDR3 bases: TGTGCCAGCAGGCAAAAACAGGGGAGTCAGCCCCAGCATTTT. It is translated as CASRQKQGSQPQHF.

J is TRBJ1-4 and V is TRBV28, with a tentative D call TRBD1 (5 bases). The CDR3 covers 18 residues. Trimming took off 5 bases at V and 0 bases at J, with 19 bases between the two ends. Looked up from germline, CDR1 is MDHEN and CDR2 is SYDVKM. Written as DNA, the CDR3 is TGTGCCAGCAGTCCCCTACTCGACAGTCATGCAACTAATGAAAAACTGTTTTTT. Amino acid sequence: CASSPLLDSHATNEKLFF.

This rearrangement joins TRBV9 to TRBJ2-3; possibly TRBD1 for D (5 bases). Trimming left V 2 bases short and J 4 bases short, with 14 bases between. The CDR3 is 15 residues long. The germline V gene encodes CDR1 SGDLS and CDR2 YYNGEE. CDR3 sequence reads: CASSVGRAPPDTQYF. CDR3 coding DNA: TGTGCCAGCAGCGTTGGCAGGGCCCCCCCAGATACGCAGTATTTT.

DNA for the CDR3: TGTGCCAGCAGTTATCTAGCTGGTAATGAGCAGTTCTTC. Translation gives CASSYLAGNEQFF. The V gene is TRBV28, the J gene TRBJ2-1, with D possibly matching TRBD2 (5 bases). This CDR3 spans 13 amino acids. Germline V lookup: CDR1 MDHEN, CDR2 SYDVKM. V lost 4 bases and J 7 bases, leaving 11 bases between the germline ends.

The rearrangement uses TRBV27 and TRBJ1-3, with TRBD1 matching 9 bases. The CDR3 is 17 amino acids. Per germline, CDR1 MNHEY and CDR2 SMNVEV (reference sequence). Trimming at V came to 7 bases and at J to 4 bases, leaving 14 bases not matched to a gene. The CDR3 loop is CASNDGQGRVPGNTIYF. The DNA of the CDR3 is TGTGCCAGCAACGATGGACAGGGGAGAGTACCCGGAAACACCATATATTTT.

This rearrangement joins TRBV6-5 to TRBJ1-5; no reliable D call. Germline assignment: CDR1 MNHEY and CDR2 SVGAGI. This CDR3 has 15 residues. Trimming cost V 6 bases and J 3 bases, with 15 bases left between them. CDR3 sequence: CASSLGRTDNQPQHF. DNA for the CDR3: TGTGCCAGCAGCCTGGGGAGGACGGACAATCAGCCCCAGCATTTT.

V and J are TRBV28 and TRBJ2-1, with 13 bases fitting TRBD2. After removal of 6 bases from V and 5 bases from J, the junction contained 7 bases not matched to a gene. The CDR3 consists of 16 residues. Germline lookup yields CDR1 MDHEN and CDR2 SYDVKM. The CDR3 sequence: CASRMRGLAGNNEQFF. In DNA form, the CDR3 reads TGTGCCAGCAGAATGAGGGGACTAGCGGGAAACAATGAGCAGTTCTTC.

The genes are TRBV6-5 and TRBJ1-1, with D maybe TRBD1 (5 bases). Per the germline V gene, CDR1 is MNHEY and CDR2 is SVGAGI. The CDR3 totals 14 residues. Trimming removed 8 bases from V and 9 bases from J, with 22 bases in between. CDR3 bases: TGTGCCAGCTCCAATACGGGGGTTCGCCCCCAAGCTTTCTTT. Amino acids: CASSNTGVRPQAFF.

The chain carries TRBV7-9 and TRBJ2-5; D is undetermined. Germline V CDR1 and CDR2: SEHNR, FQNEAQ (reference sequence). The V end lost 5 bases, the J end lost 1 base, and 11 bases lay between the germline ends. The CDR3 has 14 residues. In nucleotides, the CDR3 is TGTGCCAGCAGCCATGACTGGCGCCAAGAGACCCAGTACTTC. Translating it yields CASSHDWRQETQYF.

V and J are TRBV6-2 or TRBV6-3 and TRBJ2-7, with 10 bases that match TRBD2. Germline-derived CDR1 and CDR2 are MNHEY and SVGEGT. The V and J ends lost 4 bases and 1 base, in that order; junction bases with no gene match: 7. CDR3 size: 16 residues. The CDR3: CASSSLTSGPSYEQYF. The CDR3 bases are TGTGCCAGCAGTTCATTGACTAGCGGGCCGTCCTACGAGCAGTACTTC.

A single count supports this clone. The chain has TRBV3-1 (or the pseudogene TRBV3-2) and TRBJ2-1, with TRBD2 identical over 11 bases. The CDR3 length is 12 residues. CDR1 and CDR2 (germline): LGHDT, YNNKEL (reference sequence). Unmatched junction bases numbered 3, after V lost 8 bases and J lost 9 bases. Written as DNA, the CDR3 is TGTGCCAGCCTAGCGGGAGGAGGTGAGCAGTTCTTC. Its protein product is CASLAGGGEQFF.

CDR3 protein: CASSPTQGKLAGNTIYF. The CDR3, as DNA: TGTGCCAGCAGCCCGACACAGGGGAAGCTGGCTGGAAACACCATATATTTT. The V gene is TRBV7-6, the J gene TRBJ1-3; 7 bases map to TRBD1. Germline-derived CDR1 and CDR2 are SGHVS and FNYEAQ. The V gene end was trimmed by 5 bases and the J gene end by 2 bases; junction bases not matched to a gene: 12. This CDR3 spans 17 amino acids.

This clone was recorded only once. The rearrangement links TRBV7-2 to TRBJ2-3; TRBD2 matches at 10 bases. CDR3 size: 16 residues. Germline V gene data show CDR1 as SGHTA and CDR2 as FQGNSA. V lost 0 bases and J lost 4; bases outside the gene matches: 4. This CDR3 reads CASSLAASGGSDTQYF. CDR3 DNA sequence: TGTGCCAGCAGCTTAGCGGCTAGCGGGGGATCAGATACGCAGTATTTT.

This clone was seen once. This chain links TRBV6-5 with TRBJ2-2; 8 bases agree with TRBD2. There are 15 residues in the CDR3. After removal of 6 bases from V and 5 bases from J, the junction contained 8 bases not matched to a gene. From germline, CDR1 is MNHEY and CDR2 SVGAGI. CDR3 region: CASSPGLVVTGELFF. CDR3 coding DNA: TGTGCCAGCAGCCCGGGACTAGTTGTGACCGGGGAGCTGTTTTTT.

The CDR3 DNA reads as TGCAGTGCTCAACAGGGTAATGAGCAGTTCTTC. Its translation: CSAQQGNEQFF. V and J are TRBV20-1 and TRBJ2-1; a weak D match, TRBD1 (6 bases). The V and J ends lost 5 bases and 7 bases respectively, with 9 bases between them. The germline gives CDR1 DFQATT, CDR2 SNEGSKA (reference sequence). The CDR3 is 11 residues long.

This rearrangement joins TRBV23-1 to TRBJ2-3; D call uncertain. TRBV23-1 is marked as an open reading frame, function uncertain. Trimming cost V 6 bases and J 8 bases, with 12 bases left between them. This CDR3 is built from 12 residues. The CDR3 sequence is CASSHEVGTQYF. The DNA of the CDR3 is TGCGCCAGCAGCCATGAGGTGGGTACGCAGTATTTT.

This chain connects TRBV29-1 to TRBJ2-7; 9 bases map to TRBD1. Germline V gene lookup returns CDR1 SQVTM and CDR2 ANQGSEA. V lost 0 bases to trimming and J lost 6 bases; unmatched junction nucleotides: 9. The CDR3 contains 15 residues. In nucleotides, the CDR3 is TGCAGCGTTGAAGAGAACAGGGGGCTGGGCAGCGAGCAGTACTTC. Its translation: CSVEENRGLGSEQYF.

This chain joins TRBV4-2 and TRBJ1-2; TRBD1 matches 8 bases. Germline V gene lookup returns CDR1 LGHNA and CDR2 YNFKEQ. The CDR3 sequence is 18 residues long. After removal of 4 bases from V and 8 bases from J, the junction contained 21 bases not matched to a gene. CDR3 sequence: CASSRQPGAGGLRRGYTF. CDR3 bases: TGTGCCAGCAGCCGTCAACCGGGGGCAGGGGGCCTTCGAAGGGGCTACACCTTC.

The chain links TRBV30 to TRBJ2-5, with 9 bases that match TRBD2. The CDR3 length is 15 residues. Germline loops: CDR1 GTSNPN, CDR2 SVGIG (reference sequence). V lost 4 bases and J lost 2; bases outside the gene matches: 8. This CDR3 is CAWTRTSAQQETQYF. CDR3 in DNA: TGTGCCTGGACTAGGACTAGCGCCCAGCAAGAGACCCAGTACTTC.

This sequence joins TRBV11-2 and TRBJ2-1, with D perhaps TRBD1 (6 bases). V was clipped by 5 bases and J by 1 base, with 18 bases between them. In germline, CDR1 is SGHAT, CDR2 FQNNGV. The CDR3 totals 17 residues. CDR3 residues: CASSPPDSVSSYNEQFF. In DNA form, the CDR3 reads TGTGCCAGCAGCCCCCCGGACAGCGTCAGTTCCTACAATGAGCAGTTCTTC.

The V and J genes are TRBV5-4 and TRBJ2-1; 11 bases are shared with TRBD2. The CDR3 runs to 16 residues. Trimming took 4 bases from V and 2 from J; bases not matched to a gene: 5. In germline, CDR1 is SGHNT, CDR2 YYREEE (reference sequence). The CDR3 coding sequence is TGTGCCAGCAGCCCTAAGACTAGCGGGACCTACAATGAGCAGTTCTTC. Translation: CASSPKTSGTYNEQFF.

The J gene is TRBJ2-2, the V gene TRBV3-1 (or the pseudogene TRBV3-2), with 7 bases identical to TRBD1. The CDR3 runs 16 residues. J was trimmed by 8 bases and V by 5 bases; bases with no gene match: 14. CDR1 and CDR2 (germline): LGHDT, YNNKEL (reference sequence). Here the CDR3 reads CASSADTDRRRGELFF. The CDR3 DNA is TGTGCCAGCAGCGCGGACACGGACAGGAGAAGGGGGGAGCTGTTTTTT.

The gene calls are TRBV6-5 and TRBJ2-5, with 10 bases matching TRBD2. The trim removed 10 bases at V and 5 bases at J, leaving 13 bases unmatched. This CDR3 comprises 15 residues. The germline CDR1 and CDR2 sequences are MNHEY and SVGAGI. The CDR3: CATLEREGLYETQYF. In DNA form, the CDR3 reads TGTGCCACTTTGGAGCGGGAGGGCCTGTACGAGACCCAGTACTTC.